The subject of this entry is one T cell receptor (beta chain). The antigen remains undetermined. This record comes from a study of OX40 agonist ivuxolimab in advanced cancers. Study at large: Dose-escalation cases comprised hepatocellular carcinoma, melanoma, renal cell or head and neck cancer. Points from the study as a whole: Doses of 0.1 to 3.0 mg/kg were accompanied by clonal expansion of CD4+ and CD8+ blood T cells by week 6.

The CDR3 sequence is 15 residues long. Germline CDR1 reads SGHDT; CDR2 reads YYEEEE. V was clipped by 0 bases and J by 5 bases, with 12 bases between them. Libraries were prepared by immunoSEQ multiplex PCR; TCRdb keeps only in-frame clonotypes and omits some of them. The table records about 33,000 clones, more than 80% of them present only once. The receptor's source is an adult with an advanced solid tumor such as melanoma, head and neck, liver or kidney cancer. This specimen was CD4+ or CD8+ T cells sorted from blood, taken in a trial of the OX40 agonist ivuxolimab. The chain has TRBV5-6 and TRBJ1-5; no firm D call. CDR3 sequence reads: CASSLGRTDYQPQHF. For the CDR3, the DNA is TGTGCCAGCAGCTTGGGCCGGACGGATTATCAGCCCCAGCATTTT.